Each of the 10 T cell receptor beta chains below was sequenced from the same sample in a study of T cell responses to AZD1222 COVID-19 vaccine. This table comes from immunoSEQ multiplex PCR, and its TCRdb copy is limited to in-frame clones, with some not included. This repertoire shows 100,000 to 150,000 clones, 90% found once; its top ten account for roughly 4.4%. The sample in question was peripheral blood, obtained on day 0 of MenACWY control vaccination. The receptors were sampled from an adult in good health.

This clone was counted a few times. The V and J genes are TRBV3-1 (or the pseudogene TRBV3-2) and TRBJ1-5; 7 bases agree with TRBD1. V lost 4 bases to trimming and J lost 6 bases; unmatched junction nucleotides: 3. Germline V gene lookup returns CDR1 LGHDT and CDR2 YNNKEL (reference sequence). This CDR3 region has 13 residues. CDR3 bases: TGTGCCAGCAGCCTAGACAGGGCTCAGCCCCAGCATTTT. The encoded protein is CASSLDRAQPQHF.

The DNA for the CDR3 is TGTGCCAGCAGTTCACCTGGGGGCGGCAACAATGAGCAGTTCTTC. Translating gives CASSSPGGGNNEQFF. J is TRBJ2-1 and V is TRBV28; weak D call: TRBD1 (6 bases). V lost 4 bases and J lost 5, with 15 bases in between. This CDR3 spans 15 amino acids. Germline CDR1 and CDR2: MDHEN and SYDVKM.

As DNA, the CDR3 is TGTGCCACCAGTGATGCCACTAAGACTAGCGGGGATTACAATGAGCAGTTCTTC. This gives the protein CATSDATKTSGDYNEQFF. The gene calls are TRBV24-1 and TRBJ2-1; 11 bases match TRBD2. The CDR3 has 18 residues. Per the germline V gene, CDR1 is KGHDR and CDR2 is SFDVKD. V lost 3 bases and J lost 4; bases outside the gene matches: 10.

The chain combines TRBV27 with TRBJ2-7, with 10 bases identical to TRBD1. The CDR3 consists of 14 residues. With V trimmed by 8 bases and J by 3 bases, 7 bases remained unmatched. CDR1 MNHEY and CDR2 SMNVEV come from the germline V gene (reference sequence). The CDR3 region is CASSGRDRGYEQYF. For the CDR3, the DNA is TGTGCCAGCTCCGGAAGGGACAGGGGCTACGAGCAGTACTTC.

This chain uses TRBV23-1 with TRBJ1-4; D is perhaps TRBD1 (5 bases). TRBV23-1 is flagged as an ORF with uncertain function. V lost 2 bases and J lost 5, with 6 bases in between. The length of the CDR3 is 13 residues. The DNA of the CDR3 is TGCGCCAGCAGTCAAGGGGGGAATGAAAAACTGTTTTTT. Its translation: CASSQGGNEKLFF.

A word on this clone: A junction boundary mismatches the germline segment, possibly from a read error. This chain connects TRBV19 to TRBJ1-5, with TRBD1 matching over 9 bases. Germline V lookup: CDR1 LNHDA, CDR2 SQIVND (reference sequence). The CDR3 covers 17 residues. The CDR3 nucleotides read TGTGCCAGTAGTTCGGACCGGGACAGGGTAGCAAATCGGCCCCAGCATTTT. This sequence encodes CASSSDRDRVANRPQHF.

V and J are TRBV28 and TRBJ2-1; D unclear. V was clipped by 8 bases and J by 4 bases, with 6 bases between them. The CDR3 covers 11 residues. Per the germline V gene, CDR1 is MDHEN and CDR2 is SYDVKM. CDR3 amino acids: CASYDYNEQFF. The CDR3 nucleotides read TGTGCCAGCTACGATTACAATGAGCAGTTCTTC.

V and J are TRBV13 and TRBJ2-1, with 8 bases that match TRBD2. The length of the CDR3 is 16 residues. Germline-derived CDR1 and CDR2 are PRHDT and FYEKMQ (reference sequence). Trimming cost V 5 bases and J 7 bases; bases outside gene matches: 13. CDR3 DNA sequence: TGTGCCAGCAGCCCTTGGAGGGTAGCGGGATGGAATGAGCAGTTCTTC. This codes for CASSPWRVAGWNEQFF.

The rearrangement uses TRBV29-1 and TRBJ1-2; D is unclear. The germline V gene has CDR1 SQVTM and CDR2 ANQGSEA. The CDR3 length is 14 residues. V dropped 3 bases and J dropped 1 base, with 12 bases sitting between them. The CDR3 here is CSVDRAGINYGYTF. The CDR3 DNA reads as TGCAGCGTTGACCGGGCCGGAATTAACTATGGCTACACCTTC. The entire variable domain, with the rest obtained from reference TRBV29-1 and TRBJ1-2, is as follows: SAVISQKPSRDICQRGTSLTIQCQVDSQVTMMFWYRQQPGQSLTLIATANQGSEATYESGFVIDKFPISRPNLTFSTLTVSNMSPEDSSIYLCSVDRAGINYGYTFGSGTRLTVV.

V is TRBV28 and J is TRBJ2-7; the D gene is possibly TRBD2 (6 bases). This CDR3 spans 13 amino acids. Germline CDR1 reads MDHEN; CDR2 reads SYDVKM. The germline V and J ends were trimmed by 1 base and 4 bases, with 8 bases remaining between them. The CDR3 here is CASSLLGGYEQYV. The CDR3 coding sequence is TGTGCCAGCAGTTTATTGGGGGGTTACGAGCAGTACGTC.